A selection of T cell receptor beta chains follows, all from one sample in a study of cytotoxic CD8 clonotypes in ibrutinib-treated CLL. Only in-frame clones appear in the TCRdb table, and some are missing; sequencing was by immunoSEQ multiplex PCR. There are some 19,000 clones in the sample; approximately 84% occur only once, and roughly 6% lies in the top ten. This sample comprised PBMCs, obtained before ibrutinib treatment. The receptors come from a human donor with chronic lymphocytic leukemia. Both conserved end residues are part of each CDR3. D genes are given only for firm matches. Clone sizes are given selectively: once, few, many, or a class where the clone is expanded.

j_gene: TRBJ2-3
v_gene: TRBV2
d_gene: TRBD1
abundance: -
CDR3aa: CASKPGQSTDTQYF
CDR3nt: TGTGCCAGCAAACCGGGACAGAGCACAGATACGCAGTATTTT

j_gene: TRBJ2-7
v_gene: TRBV7-2
d_gene: -
abundance: -
CDR3aa: CASSLAGTVTYYEQYF
CDR3nt: TGTGCCAGCAGCTTAGCGGGGACGGTAACGTACTACGAGCAGTACTTC

j_gene: TRBJ2-3
v_gene: TRBV7-3
d_gene: TRBD2
abundance: -
CDR3aa: CASSPSGVSTDTQYF
CDR3nt: TGTGCCAGCAGCCCCAGCGGGGTTTCCACAGATACGCAGTATTTT

j_gene: TRBJ1-2
v_gene: TRBV6-1
d_gene: -
abundance: medium-sized
CDR3aa: CASSENRGRGYGYTF
CDR3nt: TGTGCCAGCAGTGAAAACCGGGGCCGGGGCTATGGCTACACCTTC

j_gene: TRBJ1-3
v_gene: TRBV5-1
d_gene: -
abundance: -
CDR3aa: CASSLVGGSGNTIYF
CDR3nt: TGCGCCAGCAGCTTGGTTGGGGGATCTGGAAACACCATATATTTT

j_gene: TRBJ2-5
v_gene: TRBV5-8
d_gene: -
abundance: -
CDR3aa: CASSLGGRQETQYF
CDR3nt: TGTGCCAGCAGCTTAGGGGGGAGGCAAGAGACCCAGTACTTC

j_gene: TRBJ1-2
v_gene: TRBV7-2
d_gene: -
abundance: -
CDR3aa: CASSPVWDPTPGYTF
CDR3nt: TGTGCCAGCAGCCCAGTGTGGGACCCCACTCCCGGCTACACCTTC

j_gene: TRBJ1-1
v_gene: TRBV7-2
d_gene: -
abundance: -
CDR3aa: CASRIDSAALNEAFF
CDR3nt: TGTGCCAGCAGAATAGACTCGGCAGCCCTAAATGAAGCTTTCTTT

j_gene: TRBJ2-3
v_gene: TRBV7-8
d_gene: -
abundance: -
CDR3aa: CASSLGGPSSDTQYF
CDR3nt: TGTGCCAGCAGCTTAGGAGGCCCGAGTTCGGATACGCAGTATTTT

j_gene: TRBJ2-3
v_gene: TRBV11-3
d_gene: TRBD2
abundance: -
CDR3aa: CASSLGSGGPLDTQYF
CDR3nt: TGTGCCAGCAGCTTGGGTAGCGGGGGGCCCTTGGATACGCAGTATTTT

j_gene: TRBJ1-2
v_gene: TRBV2
d_gene: -
abundance: -
CDR3aa: CASSATSRRGASGYTF
CDR3nt: TGTGCCAGCAGTGCGACATCCCGACGGGGGGCTAGTGGCTACACCTTC

j_gene: TRBJ2-7
v_gene: TRBV14
d_gene: TRBD2
abundance: -
CDR3aa: CASSLRGGLSYEQYF
CDR3nt: TGTGCCAGCAGCCTACGCGGGGGGCTCTCCTACGAGCAGTACTTC

j_gene: TRBJ2-3
v_gene: TRBV11-2
d_gene: -
abundance: -
CDR3aa: CASSSSITQYF
CDR3nt: TGTGCCAGCAGCTCGAGCATTACGCAGTATTTT

j_gene: TRBJ1-1
v_gene: TRBV19
d_gene: -
abundance: -
CDR3aa: CASSNKGDTEAFF
CDR3nt: TGTGCCAGTAGTAATAAAGGGGACACTGAAGCTTTCTTT

j_gene: TRBJ1-1
v_gene: TRBV7-9
d_gene: -
abundance: -
CDR3aa: CASSFEGGTEAFF
CDR3nt: TGTGCCAGCAGCTTTGAGGGGGGCACTGAAGCTTTCTTT

j_gene: TRBJ2-1
v_gene: TRBV5-5
d_gene: -
abundance: -
CDR3aa: CASRRTTNNEQFF
CDR3nt: TGTGCCAGCAGGCGGACGACCAACAATGAGCAGTTCTTC

j_gene: TRBJ2-6
v_gene: TRBV9
d_gene: TRBD2
abundance: -
CDR3aa: CASSERHSGGLSGANVLTF
CDR3nt: TGTGCCAGCAGCGAACGGCATAGCGGGGGGCTCTCTGGGGCCAACGTCCTGACTTTC

j_gene: TRBJ2-1
v_gene: TRBV21-1
d_gene: -
abundance: -
CDR3aa: CASSKRAGNRWNEQFF
CDR3nt: TGTGCCAGCAGCAAAAGGGCCGGGAATAGGTGGAATGAGCAGTTCTTC

j_gene: TRBJ1-4
v_gene: TRBV15
d_gene: TRBD1
abundance: -
CDR3aa: CATSRGRDRGSANEKLFF
CDR3nt: TGTGCCACCAGCAGAGGGAGGGACAGGGGGAGTGCTAATGAAAAACTGTTTTTT